Listed here is a single T cell receptor (beta chain). The antigen remains unidentified. This sample is drawn from a study of Ad26.COV2.S vaccination and SARS-CoV-2 variants. Across the study: Enrollment placed the donor in the COV1001 Ad26.COV2.S trial arm. Ad26.COV2.S given intramuscularly, once or twice 56 days apart. Study results and limitations: Participants given vaccine showed non-spike TCR breadth similar to that of placebo recipients.

The ends were cut back, 3 bases at V and 5 bases at J, with 13 bases in the middle. CDR1 and CDR2 (germline): KGHSH, LQKENI. The CDR3 has 15 amino acids. Assay used: immunoSEQ multiplex PCR; TCRdb lists only in-frame clones, some missing. The data hold about 680,000 clones, with about 90% observed a single time. Indicated treatment: around 19 received Ad26.COV2.S at low or high dose, single or two shots; roughly 5 received placebo; per-sample allocation not given. Samples analyzed were those drawn on day 63 after the first vaccine or placebo injection. In the vaccine, an Ad26 vector expressed the SARS-CoV-2 spike of the Wuhan strain.

This sequence was found in a person between 18 and 65 years old who received the Ad26.COV2.S COVID-19 vaccine or a placebo. The V call is TRBV18, the J call TRBJ2-2; no clear D. The input for sequencing was peripheral blood, taken in a trial of Ad26.COV2.S vaccine versus placebo. This CDR3 reads CASSPKPQGTGELFF. The CDR3 DNA sequence: TGTGCCAGCTCACCCAAACCACAAGGAACCGGGGAGCTGTTTTTT.